The T cell receptor (beta chain) under discussion was sequenced for a study of shared clonotypes between healthy human individuals. This CDR3 region has 14 residues. Trimming shortened V by 2 bases and J by 4 bases, and 10 bases separated the two germline ends. Germline lookup yields CDR1 MGHRA and CDR2 YSYEKL. Comments on this clone: Its antigen is still unknown.

Findings of the study overall: Clonotypes shared by all four donors outscored non-shared clonotypes in generation probability. Sharing across four donors was highest in naive CD4 (roughly 5%) and lowest in memory CD8 (roughly 0.4%). What naive subsets generally showed was a larger estimated richness than memory subsets showed.

Execution of the assay was at deep level. Some clones are missing from TCRdb's copy, which holds only in-frame ones; the method was immunoSEQ multiplex PCR. This sample has 2.3 million or so clones, with approximately 93% found just once. This rearrangement joins TRBV4-1 to TRBJ2-3, with D unresolved. The sequenced sample consisted of naive CD4+ T cells from PBMCs. The subset was: CD45RA+ positively selected. The source of this sequence is a man aged 18 to 35 in good health. Some clones in this sample may be carry-over from other donors' samples. In DNA, the CDR3 is TGCGCCAGCAGCCAACAGGTTTTGGCAGATACGCAGTATTTT. Amino acids: CASSQQVLADTQYF.